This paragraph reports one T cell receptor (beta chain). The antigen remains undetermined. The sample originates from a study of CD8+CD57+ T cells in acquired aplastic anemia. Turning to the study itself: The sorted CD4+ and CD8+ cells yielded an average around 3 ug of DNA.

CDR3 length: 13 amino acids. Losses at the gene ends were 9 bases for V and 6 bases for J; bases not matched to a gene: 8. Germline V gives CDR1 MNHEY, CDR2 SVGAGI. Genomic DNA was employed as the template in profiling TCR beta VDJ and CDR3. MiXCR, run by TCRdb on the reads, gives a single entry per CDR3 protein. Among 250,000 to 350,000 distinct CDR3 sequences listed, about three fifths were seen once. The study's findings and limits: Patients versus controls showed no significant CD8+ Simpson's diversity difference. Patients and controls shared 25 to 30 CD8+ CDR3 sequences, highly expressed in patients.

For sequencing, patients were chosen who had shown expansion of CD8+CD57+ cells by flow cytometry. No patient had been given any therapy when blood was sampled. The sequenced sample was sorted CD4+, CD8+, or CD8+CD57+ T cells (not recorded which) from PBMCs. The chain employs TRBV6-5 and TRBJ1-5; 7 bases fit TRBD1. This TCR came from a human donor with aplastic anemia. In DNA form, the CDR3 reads TGTGCCAGATTGGGACAGCCCCTTCAGCCCCAGCATTTT. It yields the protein CARLGQPLQPQHF.